The clone carrying this TCR beta chain was seen more than once but under ten times. What it binds is unknown. Trimming took 6 bases from V and 7 from J; bases not matched to a gene: 9. Germline loops: CDR1 SGHNT, CDR2 YYREEE (reference sequence). The CDR3 is made up of 15 amino acids. Template-switching 5'RACE yielded the TCR cDNA; a universal primer site and UMIs were added in the process. One entry per CDR3 protein, called by TCRdb with MiXCR from the 5' RACE reads. Among a few hundred thousand distinct CDR3 sequences, approximately 6.7% were seen once, and the ten largest hold around 1.1%. This entry belongs to a study of T cells after yellow fever vaccination. General observations from the study: The secondary response peaked faster, at day 5 versus 15, but was weaker. CD4 and CD8 compartments shared a small share of clonotypes.

Sequencing used CD4+ T cells sorted from PBMCs, obtained on the day of the yellow fever booster vaccination. The chain joins TRBV5-4 to TRBJ2-1; 11 nucleotides match TRBD2. The TCR sequence derives from a man between 25 and 39 years old who received the YFV17D yellow fever vaccine. CDR3 protein: CASKKQTSGTNEQFF. The CDR3 DNA is TGTGCCAGCAAGAAGCAGACTAGCGGGACTAATGAGCAGTTCTTC.